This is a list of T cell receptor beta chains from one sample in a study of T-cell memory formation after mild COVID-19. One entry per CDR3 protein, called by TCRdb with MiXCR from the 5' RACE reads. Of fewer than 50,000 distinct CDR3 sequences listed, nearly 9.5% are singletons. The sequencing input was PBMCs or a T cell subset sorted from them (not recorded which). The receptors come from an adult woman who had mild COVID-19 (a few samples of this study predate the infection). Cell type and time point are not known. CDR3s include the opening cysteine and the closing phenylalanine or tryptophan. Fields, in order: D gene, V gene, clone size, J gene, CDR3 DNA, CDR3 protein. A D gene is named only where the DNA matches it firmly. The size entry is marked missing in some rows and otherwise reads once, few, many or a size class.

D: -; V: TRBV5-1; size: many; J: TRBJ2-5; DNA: TGCGCCAGCAGCTTGCGACAGGTCAAAGAGACCCAGTACTTC; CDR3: CASSLRQVKETQYF
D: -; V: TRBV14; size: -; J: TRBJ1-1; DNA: TGTGCCAGCAGCCCCGGGAGGGGCACTGAAGCTTTCTTT; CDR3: CASSPGRGTEAFF
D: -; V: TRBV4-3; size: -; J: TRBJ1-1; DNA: TGCGCCAGCAGCCAAGGACTAAGAGGGAGGGCTTTCTTT; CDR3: CASSQGLRGRAFF
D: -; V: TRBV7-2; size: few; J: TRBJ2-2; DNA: TGTGCCAGCAGCCTCCAGCGGAGGGGCACCGGGGAGCTGTTTTTT; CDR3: CASSLQRRGTGELFF
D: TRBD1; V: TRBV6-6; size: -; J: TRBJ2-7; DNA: TGTGCCAGCAGGTGGGACAGGGGCCGGGACGAGCAGTACTTC; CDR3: CASRWDRGRDEQYF
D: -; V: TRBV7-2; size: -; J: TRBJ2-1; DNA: TGTGCCAGCAGCTTATCGGTTAGCTCCTACAATGAGCAGTTCTTC; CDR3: CASSLSVSSYNEQFF
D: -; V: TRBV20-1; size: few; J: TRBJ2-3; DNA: TGCAGTGCCGAAAGTCTCGATACGCAGTATTTT; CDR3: CSAESLDTQYF
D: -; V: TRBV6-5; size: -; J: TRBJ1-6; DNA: TGTGCCAGCAGCCCAACCACAACAGGGTGGGGCTATAATTCACCCCTCCACTTT; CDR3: CASSPTTTGWGYNSPLHF
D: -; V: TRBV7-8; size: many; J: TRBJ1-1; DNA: TGTGCCAGCAGGTCCTCCGGGGCTTTGAACACTGAAGCTTTCTTT; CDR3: CASRSSGALNTEAFF
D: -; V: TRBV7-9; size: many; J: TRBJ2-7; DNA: TGTGCCAGCAGGCCAAATGGACAGACCTACGAGCAGTACTTC; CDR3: CASRPNGQTYEQYF
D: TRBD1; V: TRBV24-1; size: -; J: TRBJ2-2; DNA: TGTGCCACCAGCGTGCGGCCTTGGACAGGGTCGAACACCGGGGAGCTGTTTTTT; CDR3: CATSVRPWTGSNTGELFF
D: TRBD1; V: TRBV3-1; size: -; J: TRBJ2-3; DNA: TGTGCCAGCAGCCAACGGGACAGGGACAAAGCGCAGTATTTT; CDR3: CASSQRDRDKAQYF
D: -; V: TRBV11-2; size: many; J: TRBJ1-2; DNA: TGTGCCAGCAGCTTAGATCCTTTAGCAGGGGACGGCTACACCTTC; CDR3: CASSLDPLAGDGYTF
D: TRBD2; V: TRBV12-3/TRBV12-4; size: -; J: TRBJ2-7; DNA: TGTGCCAGCAGTCGGACTAGCGGGAGGCCCGGCGAGCAGTACTTC; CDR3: CASSRTSGRPGEQYF
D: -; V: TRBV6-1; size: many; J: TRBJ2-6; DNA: TGTGCCAGCAGTGACAACTCTGGGGCCAACGTCCTGACTTTC; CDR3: CASSDNSGANVLTF
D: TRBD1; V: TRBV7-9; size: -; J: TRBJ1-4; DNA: TGTGCCAGCAGCTGGGGGTCTTCCATAAGAGAGGACAGGGGGCCCCTATATGAAAAACTGTTTTTT; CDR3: CASSWGSSIREDRGPLYEKLFF
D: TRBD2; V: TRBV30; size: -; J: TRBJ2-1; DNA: TGTGCCTGGAACCCCAAAAAGGGACTAGTCTACAATGAGCAGTTCTTC; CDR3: CAWNPKKGLVYNEQFF
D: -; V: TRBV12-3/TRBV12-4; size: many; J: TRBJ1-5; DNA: TGTGCCAGCAGTTATAAGGGGGGCAATCAGCCCCAGCATTTT; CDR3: CASSYKGGNQPQHF
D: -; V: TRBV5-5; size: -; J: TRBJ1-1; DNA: TGTGCCAGCAGCTCCCAATCTCGGACAGCGAACACTGAAGCTTTCTTT; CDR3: CASSSQSRTANTEAFF
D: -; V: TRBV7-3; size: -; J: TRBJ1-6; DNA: TGTGCCAGCAGCTTAAAGGGCTCTGGGTCACCCCTCCACTTT; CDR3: CASSLKGSGSPLHF
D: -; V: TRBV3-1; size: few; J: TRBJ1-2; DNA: TGTGCCAGCAGCCCGGGCGGCCGTTCCTTTACCTTCTATGGCTACACCTTC; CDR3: CASSPGGRSFTFYGYTF
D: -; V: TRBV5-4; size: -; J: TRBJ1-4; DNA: TGTGCCAGCAGCCAGAAGACAGGAGTCGGTGAAAAACTGTTTTTT; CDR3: CASSQKTGVGEKLFF
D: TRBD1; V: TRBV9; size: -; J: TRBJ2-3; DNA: TGTGCCAGCAGCCACACGGGACAGGGAAACACAGATACGCAGTATTTT; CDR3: CASSHTGQGNTDTQYF
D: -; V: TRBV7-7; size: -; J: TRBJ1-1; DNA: TGTGCTAGCACTCAGACCGGGACACGGACTGAAGCTTTCTTT; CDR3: CASTQTGTRTEAFF
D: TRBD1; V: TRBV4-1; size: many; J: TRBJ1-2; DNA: TGCGCCAGCAGCCAAGGATCGACAGGGGATGGCTACACCTTC; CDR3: CASSQGSTGDGYTF
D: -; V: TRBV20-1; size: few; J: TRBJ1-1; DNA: TGCAGTGCTAGAGCCCAGAACACTGAAGCTTTCTTT; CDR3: CSARAQNTEAFF
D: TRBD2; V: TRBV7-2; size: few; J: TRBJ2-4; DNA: TGTGCCAGCAGCTTAGTTGGGCTAGCGGGTGTGGGGTCCAAAAACATTCAGTACTTC; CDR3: CASSLVGLAGVGSKNIQYF
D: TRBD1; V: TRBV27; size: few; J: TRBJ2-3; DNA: TGTGCCAGCAGTTCAACAGGGGGCAGCTTATTCACAGATACGCAGTATTTT; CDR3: CASSSTGGSLFTDTQYF
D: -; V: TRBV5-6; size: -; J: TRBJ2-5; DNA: TGTGCCAGCAGCTTGAGGTGGCAGGCAAGGGATGGGGAGACCCAGTACTTC; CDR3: CASSLRWQARDGETQYF
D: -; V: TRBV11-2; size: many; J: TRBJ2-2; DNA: TGTGCCAGCAGCTTGGCGCAGGGACACAACACCGGGGAGCTGTTTTTT; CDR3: CASSLAQGHNTGELFF
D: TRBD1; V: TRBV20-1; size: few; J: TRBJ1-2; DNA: TGCAGTGCTCCCTACAGGGGGCGTAACTATGGCTACACCTTC; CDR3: CSAPYRGRNYGYTF
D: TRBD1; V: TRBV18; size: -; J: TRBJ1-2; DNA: TGTGCCAGCTCAGCATTGTCCCTCGGGACAGGGAACAACTATGGCTACACCTTC; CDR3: CASSALSLGTGNNYGYTF
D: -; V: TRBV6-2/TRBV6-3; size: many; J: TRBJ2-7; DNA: TGTGCCAGCAGTGACCCGGGTTACGAGCAGTACTTC; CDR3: CASSDPGYEQYF
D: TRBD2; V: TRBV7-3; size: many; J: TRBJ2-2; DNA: TGTGCCAGCAGCTTAAACGGCGGGGGGAACACCGGGGAGCTGTTTTTT; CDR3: CASSLNGGGNTGELFF
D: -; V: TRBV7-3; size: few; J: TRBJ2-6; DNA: TGTGCCAGCAGCTTGTTGGGCTTAGAGGGCTCTGGGGCCAACGTCCTGACTTTC; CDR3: CASSLLGLEGSGANVLTF
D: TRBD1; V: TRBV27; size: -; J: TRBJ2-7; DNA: TGTGCCAGCAGTTCCGCCGGGACAGGGGTTTCCGAGCAGTACTTC; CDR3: CASSSAGTGVSEQYF
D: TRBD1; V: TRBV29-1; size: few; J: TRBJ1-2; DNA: TGCAGCGTTTGGGGATTGGACAGGTACTATGGCTACACCTTC; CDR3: CSVWGLDRYYGYTF
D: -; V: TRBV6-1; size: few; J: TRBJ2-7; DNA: TGTGCCAGCAGTGAAGTAAGGTCGGACGAGCAGTACTTC; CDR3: CASSEVRSDEQYF
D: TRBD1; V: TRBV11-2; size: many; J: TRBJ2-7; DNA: TGTGCCAGCAGCTCGGGACAGGGTACCTACGAGCAGTACTTC; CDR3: CASSSGQGTYEQYF
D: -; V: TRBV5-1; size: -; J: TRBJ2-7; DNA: TGCGCCAGCAGCTTGGAAGCGCTCTACGAGCAGTACTTC; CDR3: CASSLEALYEQYF
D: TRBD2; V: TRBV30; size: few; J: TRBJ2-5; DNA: TGTGCCTGGAGAGGACTAGCGGCAAAAGAGACCCAGTACTTC; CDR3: CAWRGLAAKETQYF
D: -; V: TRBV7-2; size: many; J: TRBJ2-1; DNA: TGTGCCAGCAGCTTAGGTCTAGCGCTGAGCTCCTACAATGAGCAGTTCTTC; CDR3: CASSLGLALSSYNEQFF